This T cell receptor beta chain derives from a study of technical replicates of blood from a handful of donors. Germline assignment: CDR1 MNHNY and CDR2 SVGAGI (reference sequence). V dropped 4 bases and J dropped 4; count of bases not matched to a gene: 1. This CDR3 has 12 amino acids. Clones were sequenced by immunoSEQ multiplex PCR, and TCRdb holds only the in-frame ones, with some missing. The table shows under 90,000 clones, with about 97% occurring only once. The source of this sequence is a human donor in good health. The sequenced material came from T cells isolated from PBMCs. The chain couples TRBV6-6 to TRBJ2-7; 7 nucleotides match TRBD1. The CDR3 region has the DNA TGTGCCAGCAGTTGGGACAGTTACGAGCAGTACTTC. It codes for CASSWDSYEQYF.